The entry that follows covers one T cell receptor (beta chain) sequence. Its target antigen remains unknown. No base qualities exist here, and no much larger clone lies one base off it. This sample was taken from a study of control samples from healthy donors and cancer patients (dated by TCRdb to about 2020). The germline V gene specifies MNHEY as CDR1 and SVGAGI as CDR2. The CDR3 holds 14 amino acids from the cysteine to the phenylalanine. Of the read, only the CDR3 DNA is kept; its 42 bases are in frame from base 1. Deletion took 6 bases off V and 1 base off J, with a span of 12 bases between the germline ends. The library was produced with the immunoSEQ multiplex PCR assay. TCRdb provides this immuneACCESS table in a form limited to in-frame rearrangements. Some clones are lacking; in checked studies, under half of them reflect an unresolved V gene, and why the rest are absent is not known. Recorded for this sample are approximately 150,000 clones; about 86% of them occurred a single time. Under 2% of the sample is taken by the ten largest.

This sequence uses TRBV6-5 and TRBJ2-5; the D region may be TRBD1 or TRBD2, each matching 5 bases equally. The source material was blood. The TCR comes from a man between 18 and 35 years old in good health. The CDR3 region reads CASSGDGPQETQYF. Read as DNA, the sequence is TGTGCCAGCAGCGGGGACGGACCCCAAGAGACCCAGTACTTC.